The subject of this entry is one T cell receptor (beta chain). No antigen is known for it. The data derive from a study of T cell responses to AZD1222 COVID-19 vaccine. Study-wide background: Analysis merged second doses at about 4 or about 12 weeks.

Regarding the study as a whole: Among vaccine-associated CD4 TCRs, coverage spanned spike, with dominance at 160-218 and 743-854. Repertoires were collected only later (after the peak T cell response had occurred).

Here immunoSEQ multiplex PCR was the method, and the copy in TCRdb shows in-frame clones only, minus some. The data hold about 110,000 clones, with about 86% observed a single time. Germline CDR1 SNHLY, CDR2 FYNNEI. With V trimmed by 6 bases and J by 0 bases, 4 bases remained unmatched. The CDR3 sequence is 15 residues long. The sequence was obtained from an adult in good health. Sequences were derived from peripheral blood, sampled on day 0 of AZD1222 vaccination. The J gene is TRBJ1-3, the V gene TRBV2, with TRBD1 matching 8 bases. The CDR3 DNA reads TGTGCCAGCAGCGACAGGGGCCTCTCTGGAAACACCATATATTTT. Translated, it gives CASSDRGLSGNTIYF.